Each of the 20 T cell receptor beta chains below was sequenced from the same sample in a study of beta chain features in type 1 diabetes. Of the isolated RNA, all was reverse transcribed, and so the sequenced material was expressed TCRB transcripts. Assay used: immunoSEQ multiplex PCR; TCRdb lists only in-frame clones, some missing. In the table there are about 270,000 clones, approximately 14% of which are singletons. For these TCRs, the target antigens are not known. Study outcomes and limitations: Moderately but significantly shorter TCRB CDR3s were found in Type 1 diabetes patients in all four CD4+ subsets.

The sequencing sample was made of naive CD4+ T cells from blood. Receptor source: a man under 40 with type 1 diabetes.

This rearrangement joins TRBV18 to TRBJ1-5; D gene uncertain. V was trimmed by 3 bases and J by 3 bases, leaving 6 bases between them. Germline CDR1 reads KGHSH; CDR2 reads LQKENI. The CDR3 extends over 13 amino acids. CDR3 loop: CASSPGFNQPQHF. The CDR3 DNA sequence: TGTGCCAGCTCACCGGGCTTCAATCAGCCCCAGCATTTT.

The CDR3 is CASNPSGSPDTQYF. For the CDR3, the DNA is TGTGCCAGTAACCCTAGCGGGAGTCCAGATACGCAGTATTTT. The chain links TRBV19 to TRBJ2-3, with 10 bases that match TRBD2. V was pared by 7 bases and J by 4 bases, with 5 bases of the junction left unmatched. The germline V gene encodes CDR1 LNHDA and CDR2 SQIVND (reference sequence). The CDR3 loop spans 14 amino acids. The whole variable domain, remainder taken from reference TRBV19 and TRBJ2-3, is DGGITQSPKYLFRKEGQNVTLSCEQNLNHDAMYWYRQDPGQGLRLIYYSQIVNDFQKGDIAEGYSVSREKKESFPLTVTSAQKNPTAFYLCASNPSGSPDTQYFGPGTRLTVL.

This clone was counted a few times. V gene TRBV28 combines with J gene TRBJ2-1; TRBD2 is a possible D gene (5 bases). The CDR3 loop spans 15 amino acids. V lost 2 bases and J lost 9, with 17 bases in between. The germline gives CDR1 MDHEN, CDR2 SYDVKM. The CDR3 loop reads CASSLEGSFRVEQFF. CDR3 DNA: TGTGCCAGCAGTTTAGAGGGATCGTTTCGGGTTGAGCAGTTCTTC.

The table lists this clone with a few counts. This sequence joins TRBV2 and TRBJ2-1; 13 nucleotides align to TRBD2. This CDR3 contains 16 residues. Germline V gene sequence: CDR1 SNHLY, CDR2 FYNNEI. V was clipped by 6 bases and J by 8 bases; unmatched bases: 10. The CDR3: CASSTRLAGGSDEQFF. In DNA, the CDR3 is TGTGCCAGCAGCACAAGACTAGCGGGAGGTTCCGATGAGCAGTTCTTC.

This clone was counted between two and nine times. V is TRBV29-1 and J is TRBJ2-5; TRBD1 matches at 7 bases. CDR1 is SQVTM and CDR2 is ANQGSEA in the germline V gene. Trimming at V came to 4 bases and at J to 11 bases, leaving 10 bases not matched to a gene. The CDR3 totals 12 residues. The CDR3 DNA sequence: TGCAGCGTTGGCGTTATGCAGGGGGAGCAGTACTTC. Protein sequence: CSVGVMQGEQYF.

The CDR3 sequence is CASSLGTSGSSEQFF. CDR3 DNA sequence: TGTGCCAGCAGCTTAGGGACTAGCGGGAGTAGTGAGCAGTTCTTC. V and J are TRBV7-3 and TRBJ2-1, with 14 positions matching TRBD2. V dropped 2 bases and J dropped 9; count of bases not matched to a gene: 3. In germline, CDR1 is SGHTA, CDR2 FQGTGA. There are 15 residues in the CDR3.

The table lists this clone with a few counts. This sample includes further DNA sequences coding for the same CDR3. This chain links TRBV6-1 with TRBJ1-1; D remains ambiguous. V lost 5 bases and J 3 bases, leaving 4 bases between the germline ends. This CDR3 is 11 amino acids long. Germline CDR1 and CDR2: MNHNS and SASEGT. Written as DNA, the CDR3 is TGTGCCAGCAGTCAGTACACTGAAGCTTTCTTT. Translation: CASSQYTEAFF.

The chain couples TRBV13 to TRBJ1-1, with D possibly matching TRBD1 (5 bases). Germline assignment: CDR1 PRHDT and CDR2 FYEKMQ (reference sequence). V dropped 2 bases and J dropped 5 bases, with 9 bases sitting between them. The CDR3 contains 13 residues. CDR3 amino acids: CASSLRGGTEAFF. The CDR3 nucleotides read TGTGCCAGCAGCTTACGGGGGGGGACTGAAGCTTTCTTT.

The CDR3 DNA follows: TGTGCCAGTAGTTCACAGGCGTTCACCGGGGAGCTGTTTTTT. It codes for CASSSQAFTGELFF. The rearrangement joins TRBV19 to TRBJ2-2, with a tentative D call TRBD1 (5 bases). V was pared by 5 bases and J by 4 bases, with 11 bases between. The CDR3 is 14 amino acids. The germline V gene encodes CDR1 LNHDA and CDR2 SQIVND (reference sequence).

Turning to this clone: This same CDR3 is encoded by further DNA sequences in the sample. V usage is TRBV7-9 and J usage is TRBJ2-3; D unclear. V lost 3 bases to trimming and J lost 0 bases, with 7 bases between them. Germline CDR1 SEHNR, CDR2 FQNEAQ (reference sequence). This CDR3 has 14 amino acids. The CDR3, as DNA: TGTGCCAGCAGCTTGGTCGGGAGCACAGATACGCAGTATTTT. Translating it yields CASSLVGSTDTQYF.

The CDR3 coding sequence is TGCGCCAGCAGCTTCTTGACGGCGGAGGTGGGGAATGAGCAGTTCTTC. It yields the protein CASSFLTAEVGNEQFF. This chain uses TRBV5-1 with TRBJ2-1; weak D call: TRBD2 (5 bases). The germline gives CDR1 SGHRS, CDR2 YFSETQ. The CDR3 is 16 residues long. V lost 2 bases to trimming and J lost 7 bases, with 19 bases between them.

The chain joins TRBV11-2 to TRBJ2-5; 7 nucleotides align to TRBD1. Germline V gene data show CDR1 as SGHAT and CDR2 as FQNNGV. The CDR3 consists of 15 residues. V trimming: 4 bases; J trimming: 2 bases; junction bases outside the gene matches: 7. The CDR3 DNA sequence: TGTGCCAGCAGCTCAATCCCGGGACAGCAAGAGACCCAGTACTTC. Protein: CASSSIPGQQETQYF. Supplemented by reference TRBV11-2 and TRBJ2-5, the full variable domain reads EAGVAQSPRYKIIEKRQSVAFWCNPISGHATLYWYQQILGQGPKLLIQFQNNGVVDDSQLPKDRFSAERLKGVDSTLKIQPAKLEDSAVYLCASSSIPGQQETQYFGPGTRLLVL.

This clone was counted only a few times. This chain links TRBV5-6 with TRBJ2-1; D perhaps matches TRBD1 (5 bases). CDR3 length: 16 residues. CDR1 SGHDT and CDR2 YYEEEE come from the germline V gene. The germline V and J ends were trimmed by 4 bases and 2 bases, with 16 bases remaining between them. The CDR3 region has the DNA TGTGCCAGCAGCCCGGTCGGACAAGGGGCCTACAATGAGCAGTTCTTC. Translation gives CASSPVGQGAYNEQFF.

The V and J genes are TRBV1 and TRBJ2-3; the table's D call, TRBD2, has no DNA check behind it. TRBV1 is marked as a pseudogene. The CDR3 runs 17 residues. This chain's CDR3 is CTSSPATSGESTDTQYF. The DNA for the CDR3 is TGCACCAGCAGCCCAGCGACTAGCGGGGAAAGCACAGATACGCAGTATTTT.

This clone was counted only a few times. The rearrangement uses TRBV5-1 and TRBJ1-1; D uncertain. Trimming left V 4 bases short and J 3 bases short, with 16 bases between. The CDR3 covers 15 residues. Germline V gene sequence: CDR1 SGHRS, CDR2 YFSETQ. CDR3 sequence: CASSLTGSWDTEAFF. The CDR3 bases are TGCGCCAGCAGCCTAACGGGGTCCTGGGACACTGAAGCTTTCTTT.

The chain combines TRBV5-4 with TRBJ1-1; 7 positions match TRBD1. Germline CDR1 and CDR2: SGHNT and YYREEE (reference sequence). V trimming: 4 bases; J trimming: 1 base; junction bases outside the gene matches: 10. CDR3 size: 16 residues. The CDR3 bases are TGTGCCAGCAGCCAGTTGGGACAGCCAGAGAACACTGAAGCTTTCTTT. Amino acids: CASSQLGQPENTEAFF.

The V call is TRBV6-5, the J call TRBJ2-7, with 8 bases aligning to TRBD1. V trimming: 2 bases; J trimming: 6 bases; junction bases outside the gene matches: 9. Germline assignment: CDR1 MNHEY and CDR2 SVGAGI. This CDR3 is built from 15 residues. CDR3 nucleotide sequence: TGTGCCAGCAGTTACGTCCGGACAGGGCGGTTCGAGCAGTACTTC. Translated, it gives CASSYVRTGRFEQYF.

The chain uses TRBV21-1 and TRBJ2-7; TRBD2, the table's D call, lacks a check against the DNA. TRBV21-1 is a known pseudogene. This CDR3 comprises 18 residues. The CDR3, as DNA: TGTGCCAGCAACACATCTCAGGAGAATGCGGGCCCTGGTTACGAGCAGTACTTC. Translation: CASNTSQENAGPGYEQYF.

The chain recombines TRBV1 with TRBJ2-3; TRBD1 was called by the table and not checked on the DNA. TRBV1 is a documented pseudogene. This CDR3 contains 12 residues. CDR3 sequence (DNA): TGCACCAGCAGCCAAGGGCAAGATACGCAGTATTTT. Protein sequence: CTSSQGQDTQYF.

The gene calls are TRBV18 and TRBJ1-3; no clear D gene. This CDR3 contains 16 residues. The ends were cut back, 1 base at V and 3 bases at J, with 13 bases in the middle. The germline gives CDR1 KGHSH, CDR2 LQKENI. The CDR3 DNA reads TGTGCCAGCTCACCACGCGAGAGTCCCAATGGAAACACCATATATTTT. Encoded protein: CASSPRESPNGNTIYF. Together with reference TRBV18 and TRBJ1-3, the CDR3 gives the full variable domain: NAGVMQNPRHLVRRRGQEARLRCSPMKGHSHVYWYRQLPEEGLKFMVYLQKENIIDESGMPKERFSAEFPKEGPSILRIQQVVRGDSAAYFCASSPRESPNGNTIYFGEGSWLTVV.